This T cell receptor beta chain was captured by sequencing in a study of T cell repertoires in ileal Crohn's disease. The CDR3 has 16 amino acids. The germline V gene has CDR1 SGHNT and CDR2 YYREEE (reference sequence). The V and J ends lost 4 bases and 7 bases, in that order; junction bases with no gene match: 14. As for this clone: Its cognate antigen is unknown.

Documented time point: neoterminal ileum biopsy at postoperative endoscopy, about 6 months after surgery. The study's findings and limits: Compared with CD4 T cells, sorted CD8 cells carried more expanded clones.

This table comes from immunoSEQ multiplex PCR, and its TCRdb copy is limited to in-frame clones, with some not included. The sample has tens of thousands of clones; approximately 91% are singletons. The sequence derives from an adult with Crohn's disease. The rearrangement joins TRBV5-4 to TRBJ2-1; the match to TRBD2 covers 7 bases. The sample consisted of ileal tissue. DNA of the CDR3: TGTGCCAGCAGCCTTGGGAGAGCGGGATTGCTTAATGAGCAGTTCTTC. Translated: CASSLGRAGLLNEQFF.